This record looks at one TCR beta chain sequence and its context. In terms of age and location, participants ranged from about 18 to 95 years and lived in about two dozen US areas. Cohort 3 recovered donors had two negative PCRs, clearance, or symptom resolution. Study processing details: Estimation of nucleated cell counts relied on the amplification of reference gene primers. The method was immunoSEQ multiplex PCR; TCRdb's version includes in-frame clones alone and lacks a portion of them. V and J calls and clone size follow that table, whereas D and trimming were derived from the DNA. The profile shows hundreds of thousands of clones, less than 90% of them singletons. These data are taken from a study of blood T cell repertoires in COVID-19. Sequenced material: PBMCs or T cells enriched from blood (not recorded which). The sequence derives from a woman aged 25 to 45 who had recovered from COVID-19.

CDR3 in DNA: TGCGCCAGCAGCCAGCCGGGGATGAATCAGCCCCAGCATTTT. As protein: CASSQPGMNQPQHF. The chain joins TRBV4-1 to TRBJ1-5; D remains ambiguous. The CDR3 runs to 14 residues. V lost 3 bases and J lost 4, with 10 bases in between. The germline CDR1 and CDR2 sequences are MGHRA and YSYEKL.